One and the same sample provided the 15 T cell receptor beta chains below, sequenced in a study of technical replicates of blood from several donors. Method: immunoSEQ multiplex PCR; TCRdb's copy keeps in-frame clones and lacks some. The sample yields 65,000 to 90,000 clones, around 94% seen once. The sequencing input was T cells isolated from PBMCs. All receptors derive from a human donor in good health.

The rearrangement joins TRBV6-1 to TRBJ1-2; perhaps TRBD1 as D (5 bases). The CDR3 contains 15 residues. V was clipped by 3 bases and J by 3 bases, with 14 bases between them. Germline values: CDR1 MNHNS, CDR2 SASEGT. The CDR3 DNA follows: TGTGCCAGCAGTGAGTCAGCAGGGATCGACTATGGCTACACCTTC. This codes for CASSESAGIDYGYTF.

The V and J genes are TRBV5-4 and TRBJ1-2; 10 bases align to TRBD1. Germline CDR1 SGHNT, CDR2 YYREEE (reference sequence). The CDR3 contains 13 residues. The V segment lost 5 bases and the J segment 5 bases; nucleotides outside the gene matches: 3. The CDR3 DNA reads as TGTGCCAGCAGATCGGGACAGGGGTATGGCTACACCTTC. Protein product: CASRSGQGYGYTF.

The V and J genes are TRBV15 and TRBJ2-7; 10 bases match TRBD1. The V segment lost 3 bases and the J segment 4 bases; nucleotides outside the gene matches: 15. This CDR3 region has 18 residues. Germline V lookup: CDR1 LNHNV, CDR2 YYDKDF (reference sequence). The CDR3 DNA follows: TGTGCCACCAGCAGCTATTTAAGGGACAGGGGCGCGGAATACGAGCAGTACTTC. It yields the protein CATSSYLRDRGAEYEQYF.

This clone was seen a handful of times. The V call is TRBV18, the J call TRBJ2-1; 8 nucleotides agree with TRBD2. V shed 0 bases and J 6 bases; nucleotides not matched to a gene: 13. Germline CDR1 and CDR2: KGHSH and LQKENI. The CDR3 has 18 amino acids. The DNA of the CDR3 is TGTGCCAGCTCACCACCAATAGCGGGGTCTATAAACGGCAATGAGCAGTTCTTC. It is translated as CASSPPIAGSINGNEQFF.

This clone was seen only once. The rearrangement joins TRBV9 to TRBJ2-1, with D possibly being TRBD2 (6 bases). CDR1 SGDLS and CDR2 YYNGEE come from the germline V gene. V gave up 1 base and J gave up 5 bases, with 25 bases separating them. This CDR3 is built from 19 residues. Here the CDR3 reads CASSVPFAGHSGDNNEQFF. CDR3 DNA: TGTGCCAGCAGCGTACCATTCGCGGGGCACTCCGGTGACAACAATGAGCAGTTCTTC.

This chain connects TRBV7-3 to TRBJ2-3, with TRBD2 identical over 9 bases. CDR1 and CDR2 from the germline V gene are SGHTA and FQGTGA. Losses at the gene ends were 8 bases for V and 0 bases for J; bases not matched to a gene: 3. The CDR3 covers 14 residues. CDR3 coding DNA: TGTGCCAGCGGACTAGCGCTGAGCACAGATACGCAGTATTTT. Translated, it gives CASGLALSTDTQYF.

The rearrangement joins TRBV19 to TRBJ1-2; 7 nucleotides line up with TRBD1. Germline V CDR1 and CDR2: LNHDA, SQIVND (reference sequence). V was clipped by 6 bases and J by 4 bases; unmatched bases: 5. The CDR3 length is 13 residues. Here the CDR3 reads CASSPDRTYGYTF. The DNA for the CDR3 is TGTGCCAGTAGCCCGGACAGGACCTATGGCTACACCTTC.

The chain combines TRBV7-3 with TRBJ1-2, with D hard to call. The CDR3 is 13 residues long. Trimming cost V 5 bases and J 3 bases, with 10 bases left between them. Germline V gene lookup returns CDR1 SGHTA and CDR2 FQGTGA. The CDR3 here is CASSPTEDYGYTF. The DNA of the CDR3 is TGTGCCAGCAGCCCCACGGAGGACTATGGCTACACCTTC.

The chain joins TRBV25-1 to TRBJ2-3; TRBD2 matches at 12 bases. The J segment lost 6 bases and the V segment lost 4 bases, leaving 11 bases of the junction unmatched. The V gene's germline CDR1 is MGHDK and CDR2 SYGVNS. CDR3 size: 17 residues. CDR3 coding DNA: TGTGCCAGCAGTGTCTACCCGCTAGCGGGAGGGCTTGATACGCAGTATTTT. It specifies CASSVYPLAGGLDTQYF.

The chain employs TRBV27 and TRBJ1-1; D is perhaps TRBD1 (6 bases). V lost 5 bases and J 4 bases, leaving 11 bases between the germline ends. The CDR3 contains 13 residues. The germline gives CDR1 MNHEY, CDR2 SMNVEV (reference sequence). Written as DNA, the CDR3 is TGTGCCAGCAGTGCGGCAGGGGTCACTGAAGCTTTCTTT. Encoded protein: CASSAAGVTEAFF.

J is TRBJ1-3 and V is TRBV30; no definite D call. Germline CDR1 and CDR2: GTSNPN and SVGIG (reference sequence). The CDR3 length is 14 residues. The ends were cut back, 1 base at V and 2 bases at J, with 9 bases in the middle. CDR3 sequence reads: CAWSGWGAGNTIYF. DNA for the CDR3: TGTGCCTGGAGTGGTTGGGGAGCTGGAAACACCATATATTTT.

This chain joins TRBV10-3 and TRBJ2-5; a possible D gene is TRBD1 (5 bases). CDR1 and CDR2 from the germline V gene are ENHRY and SYGVKD. The CDR3 loop spans 13 amino acids. V lost 3 bases and J 3 bases, leaving 8 bases between the germline ends. This CDR3 reads CAISDSREETQYF. The CDR3 region has the DNA TGTGCCATCAGTGATTCCAGGGAAGAGACCCAGTACTTC.

The genes are TRBV25-1 and TRBJ2-7; perhaps TRBD2 as D (5 bases). The V and J ends lost 8 bases and 4 bases respectively, with 18 bases between them. Germline CDR1 MGHDK, CDR2 SYGVNS. CDR3 length: 14 residues. The CDR3 loop is CASGRGLPVYEQYF. CDR3 bases: TGTGCCAGCGGTAGAGGACTGCCTGTTTACGAGCAGTACTTC.

This chain uses TRBV19 with TRBJ1-1; 11 nucleotides match TRBD1. Germline trimming cut 8 bases from V and 4 bases from J; bases unmatched to any gene: 6. This CDR3 has 14 amino acids. The V gene's germline CDR1 is LNHDA and CDR2 SQIVND (reference sequence). CDR3 residues: CASHLGTGGTEAFF. For the CDR3, the DNA is TGTGCCAGTCATCTCGGGACAGGGGGCACTGAAGCTTTCTTT.

The chain carries TRBV6-5 and TRBJ1-5, with D uncertain. Trimming cost V 6 bases and J 0 bases, with 6 bases left between them. CDR1 is MNHEY, CDR2 SVGAGI, per germline. The CDR3 covers 13 residues. DNA of the CDR3: TGTGCCAGCAGGCAGAATAGCAATCAGCCCCAGCATTTT. This gives the protein CASRQNSNQPQHF.